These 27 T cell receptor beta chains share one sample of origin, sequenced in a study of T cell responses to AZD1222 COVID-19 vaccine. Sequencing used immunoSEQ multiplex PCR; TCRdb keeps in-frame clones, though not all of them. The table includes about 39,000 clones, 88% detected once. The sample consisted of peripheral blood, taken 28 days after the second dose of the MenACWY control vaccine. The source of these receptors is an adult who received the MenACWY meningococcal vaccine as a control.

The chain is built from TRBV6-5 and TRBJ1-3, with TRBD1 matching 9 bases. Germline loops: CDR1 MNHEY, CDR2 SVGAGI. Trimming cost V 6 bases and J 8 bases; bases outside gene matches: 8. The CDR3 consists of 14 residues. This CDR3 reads CASSHRGQGDTIYF. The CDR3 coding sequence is TGTGCCAGCAGCCACCGGGGACAGGGCGACACCATATATTTT.

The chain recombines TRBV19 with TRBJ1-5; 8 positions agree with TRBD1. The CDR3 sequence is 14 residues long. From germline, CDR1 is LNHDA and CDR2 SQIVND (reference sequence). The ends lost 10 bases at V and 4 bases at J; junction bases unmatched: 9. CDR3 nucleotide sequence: TGTGCCACCCAACCCCGGACAGGGAATCAGCCCCAGCATTTT. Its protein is CATQPRTGNQPQHF.

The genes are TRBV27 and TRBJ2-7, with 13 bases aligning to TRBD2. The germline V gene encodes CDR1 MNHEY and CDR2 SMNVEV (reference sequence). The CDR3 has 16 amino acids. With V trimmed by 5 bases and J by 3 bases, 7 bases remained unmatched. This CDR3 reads CASSARTSGSVYEQYF. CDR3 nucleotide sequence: TGTGCCAGCAGTGCGCGGACTAGCGGGAGCGTCTACGAGCAGTACTTC.

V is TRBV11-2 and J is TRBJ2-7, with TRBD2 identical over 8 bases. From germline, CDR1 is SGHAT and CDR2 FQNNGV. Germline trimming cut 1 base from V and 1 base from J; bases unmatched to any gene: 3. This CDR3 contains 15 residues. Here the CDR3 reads CASSLGGGRSYEQYF. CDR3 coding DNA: TGTGCCAGCAGCTTAGGGGGCGGGAGGTCCTACGAGCAGTACTTC.

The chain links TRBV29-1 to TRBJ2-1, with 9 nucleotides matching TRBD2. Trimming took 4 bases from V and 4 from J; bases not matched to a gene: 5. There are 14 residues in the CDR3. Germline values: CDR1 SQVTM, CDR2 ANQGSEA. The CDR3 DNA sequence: TGCAGCGTTGCTTGGACTAGCGCTTACAATGAGCAGTTCTTC. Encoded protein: CSVAWTSAYNEQFF.

As DNA, the CDR3 is TGTGCCAGCAGCCAAGATTCGACAGGCTCCGGAGCTTTCTTT. Its protein is CASSQDSTGSGAFF. The chain is built from TRBV3-1 (or the pseudogene TRBV3-2) and TRBJ1-1; D is possibly TRBD1 (6 bases). The V and J ends lost 0 bases and 10 bases respectively, with 15 bases between them. Germline V gives CDR1 LGHDT, CDR2 YNNKEL (reference sequence). The CDR3 totals 14 residues.

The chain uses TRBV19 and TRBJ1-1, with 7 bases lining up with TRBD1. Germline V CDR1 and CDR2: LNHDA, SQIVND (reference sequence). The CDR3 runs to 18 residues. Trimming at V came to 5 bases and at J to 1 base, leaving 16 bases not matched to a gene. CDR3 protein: CASSPRKTRTGRNTEAFF. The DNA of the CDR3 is TGTGCCAGTAGTCCCCGTAAGACGCGGACAGGCCGGAACACTGAAGCTTTCTTT. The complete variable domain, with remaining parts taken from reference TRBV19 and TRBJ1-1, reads DGGITQSPKYLFRKEGQNVTLSCEQNLNHDAMYWYRQDPGQGLRLIYYSQIVNDFQKGDIAEGYSVSREKKESFPLTVTSAQKNPTAFYLCASSPRKTRTGRNTEAFFGQGTRLTVV.

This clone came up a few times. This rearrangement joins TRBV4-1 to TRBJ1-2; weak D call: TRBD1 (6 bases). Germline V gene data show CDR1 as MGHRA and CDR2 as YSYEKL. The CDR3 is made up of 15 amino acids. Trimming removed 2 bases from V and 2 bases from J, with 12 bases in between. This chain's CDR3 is CASSQPWDTNYGYTF. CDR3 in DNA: TGCGCCAGCAGCCAACCCTGGGACACCAACTATGGCTACACCTTC.

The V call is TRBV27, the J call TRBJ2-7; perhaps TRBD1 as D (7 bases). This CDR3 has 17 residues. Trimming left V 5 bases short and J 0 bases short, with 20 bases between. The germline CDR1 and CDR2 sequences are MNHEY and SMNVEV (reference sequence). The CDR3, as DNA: TGTGCCAGCAGTCCAGGGGGGATCCTCCCTAGCTCCTACGAGCAGTACTTC. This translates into CASSPGGILPSSYEQYF.

The CDR3 here is CASSFRTGGRYTEAFF. CDR3 coding DNA: TGTGCCAGCAGCTTCAGGACAGGGGGTAGATACACTGAAGCTTTCTTT. This chain uses TRBV7-9 with TRBJ1-1; 10 bases fit TRBD1. Germline trimming cut 3 bases from V and 3 bases from J; bases unmatched to any gene: 7. From germline, CDR1 is SEHNR and CDR2 FQNEAQ (reference sequence). CDR3 length equals 16 residues.

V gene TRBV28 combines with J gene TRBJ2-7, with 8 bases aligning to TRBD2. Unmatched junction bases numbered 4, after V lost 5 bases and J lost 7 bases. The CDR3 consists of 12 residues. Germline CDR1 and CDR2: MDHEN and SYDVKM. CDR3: CASSRTSSEQYF. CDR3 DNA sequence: TGTGCCAGCAGTCGGACTAGCTCTGAGCAGTACTTC.

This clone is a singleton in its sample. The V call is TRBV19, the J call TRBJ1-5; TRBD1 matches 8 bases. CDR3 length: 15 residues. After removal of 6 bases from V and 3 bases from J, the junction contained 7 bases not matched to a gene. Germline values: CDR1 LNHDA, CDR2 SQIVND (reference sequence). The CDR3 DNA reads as TGTGCCAGTAGGCTCCAGGGGGCACCCAATCAGCCCCAGCATTTT. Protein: CASRLQGAPNQPQHF.

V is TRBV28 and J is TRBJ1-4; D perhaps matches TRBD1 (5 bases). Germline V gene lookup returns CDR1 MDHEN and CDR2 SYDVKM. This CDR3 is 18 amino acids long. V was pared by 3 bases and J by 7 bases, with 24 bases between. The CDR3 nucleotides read TGTGCCAGCAGTTTGGGGTGGGGTGGGGCCCCACGGGGTGAAAAACTGTTTTTT. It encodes CASSLGWGGAPRGEKLFF.

CDR3 sequence: CASSPALGYQYF. In nucleotides, the CDR3 is TGTGCCAGCAGCCCGGCGTTGGGCTATCAGTACTTC. This sequence joins TRBV28 and TRBJ2-7; D is unresolved. CDR1 MDHEN and CDR2 SYDVKM come from the germline V gene. This CDR3 has 12 amino acids. Trimming took off 6 bases at V and 10 bases at J, with 16 bases between the two ends.

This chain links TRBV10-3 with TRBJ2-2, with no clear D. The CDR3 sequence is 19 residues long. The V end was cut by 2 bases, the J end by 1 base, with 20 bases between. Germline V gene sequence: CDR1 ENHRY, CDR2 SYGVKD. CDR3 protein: CAISEPYLVAWKNTGELFF. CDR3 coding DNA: TGTGCCATCAGTGAGCCCTACCTCGTCGCGTGGAAGAACACCGGGGAGCTGTTTTTT.

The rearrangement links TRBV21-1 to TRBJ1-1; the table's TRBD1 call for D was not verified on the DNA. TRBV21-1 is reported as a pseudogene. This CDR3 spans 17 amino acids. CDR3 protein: CASSKSRGQGKYTEAFF. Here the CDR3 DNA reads TGTGCCAGCAGCAAAAGTCGGGGACAGGGGAAATACACTGAAGCTTTCTTT.

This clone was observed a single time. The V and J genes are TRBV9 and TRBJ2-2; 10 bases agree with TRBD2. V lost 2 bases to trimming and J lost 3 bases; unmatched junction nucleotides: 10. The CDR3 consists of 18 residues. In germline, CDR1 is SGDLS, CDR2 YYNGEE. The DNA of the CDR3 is TGTGCCAGCAGCGTCTTCGCGAGGCTAGCGGGAGACACCGGGGAGCTGTTTTTT. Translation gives CASSVFARLAGDTGELFF.

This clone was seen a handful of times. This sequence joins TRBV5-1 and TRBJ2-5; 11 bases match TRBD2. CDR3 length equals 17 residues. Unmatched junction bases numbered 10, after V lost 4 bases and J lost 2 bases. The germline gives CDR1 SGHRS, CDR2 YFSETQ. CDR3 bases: TGCGCCAGCAGCCCGCTGGGTAGCGGGAGGGCTCAAGAGACCCAGTACTTC. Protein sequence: CASSPLGSGRAQETQYF.

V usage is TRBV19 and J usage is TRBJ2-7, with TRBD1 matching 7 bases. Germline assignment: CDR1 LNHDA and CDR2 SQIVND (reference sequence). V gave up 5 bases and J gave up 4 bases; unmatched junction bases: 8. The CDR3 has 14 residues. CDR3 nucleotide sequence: TGTGCCAGTAGTCCCTCAGGGGGTGGTTACGAGCAGTACTTC. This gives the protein CASSPSGGGYEQYF.

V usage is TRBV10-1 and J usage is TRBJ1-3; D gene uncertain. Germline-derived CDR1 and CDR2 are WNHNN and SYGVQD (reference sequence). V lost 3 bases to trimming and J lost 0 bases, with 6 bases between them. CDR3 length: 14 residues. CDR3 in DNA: TGCGCCAGCAGTGACCCGAGCTCTGGAAACACCATATATTTT. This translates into CASSDPSSGNTIYF.

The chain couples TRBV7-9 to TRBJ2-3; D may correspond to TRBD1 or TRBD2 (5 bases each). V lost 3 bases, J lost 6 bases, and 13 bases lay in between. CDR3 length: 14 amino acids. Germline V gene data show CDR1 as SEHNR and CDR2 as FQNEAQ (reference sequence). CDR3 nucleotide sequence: TGTGCCAGCAGCTTGGGACCGACCTGGGATACGCAGTATTTT. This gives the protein CASSLGPTWDTQYF.

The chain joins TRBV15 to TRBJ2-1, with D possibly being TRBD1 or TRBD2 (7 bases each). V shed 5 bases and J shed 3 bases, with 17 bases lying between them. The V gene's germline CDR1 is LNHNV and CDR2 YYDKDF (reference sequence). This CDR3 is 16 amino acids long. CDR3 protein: CATSSGGGLIYNEQFF. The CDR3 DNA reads TGTGCCACCAGCTCAGGGGGGGGACTTATCTACAATGAGCAGTTCTTC.

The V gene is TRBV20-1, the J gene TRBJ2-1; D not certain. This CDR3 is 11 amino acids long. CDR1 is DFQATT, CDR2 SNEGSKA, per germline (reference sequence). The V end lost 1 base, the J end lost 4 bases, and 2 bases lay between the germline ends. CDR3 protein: CSARAYNEQFF. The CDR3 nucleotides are TGCAGTGCTAGAGCGTACAATGAGCAGTTCTTC.

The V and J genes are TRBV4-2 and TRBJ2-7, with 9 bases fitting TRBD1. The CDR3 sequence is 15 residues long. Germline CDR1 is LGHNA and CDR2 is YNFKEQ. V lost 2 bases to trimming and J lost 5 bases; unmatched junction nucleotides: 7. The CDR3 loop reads CASSQTGTGLNEQYF. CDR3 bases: TGTGCCAGCAGCCAAACCGGGACAGGGCTGAACGAGCAGTACTTC.

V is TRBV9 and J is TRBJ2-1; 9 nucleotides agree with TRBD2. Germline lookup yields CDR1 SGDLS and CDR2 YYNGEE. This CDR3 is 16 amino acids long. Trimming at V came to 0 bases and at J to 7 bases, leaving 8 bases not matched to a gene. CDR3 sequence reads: CASSVGSSGGQNEQFF. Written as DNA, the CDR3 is TGTGCCAGCAGCGTAGGGAGTAGCGGGGGACAGAATGAGCAGTTCTTC.

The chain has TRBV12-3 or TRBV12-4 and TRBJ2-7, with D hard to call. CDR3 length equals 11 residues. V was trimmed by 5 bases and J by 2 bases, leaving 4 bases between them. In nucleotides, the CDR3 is TGTGCCAGCAGTGAGGCCTACGAGCAGTACTTC. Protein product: CASSEAYEQYF.

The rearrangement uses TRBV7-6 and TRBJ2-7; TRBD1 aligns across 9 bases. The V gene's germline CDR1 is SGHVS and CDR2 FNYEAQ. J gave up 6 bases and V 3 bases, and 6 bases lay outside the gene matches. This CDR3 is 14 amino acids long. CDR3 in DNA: TGTGCCAGCAGCTTTTGGACAGGGGTGAGCGAGCAGTACTTC. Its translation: CASSFWTGVSEQYF.